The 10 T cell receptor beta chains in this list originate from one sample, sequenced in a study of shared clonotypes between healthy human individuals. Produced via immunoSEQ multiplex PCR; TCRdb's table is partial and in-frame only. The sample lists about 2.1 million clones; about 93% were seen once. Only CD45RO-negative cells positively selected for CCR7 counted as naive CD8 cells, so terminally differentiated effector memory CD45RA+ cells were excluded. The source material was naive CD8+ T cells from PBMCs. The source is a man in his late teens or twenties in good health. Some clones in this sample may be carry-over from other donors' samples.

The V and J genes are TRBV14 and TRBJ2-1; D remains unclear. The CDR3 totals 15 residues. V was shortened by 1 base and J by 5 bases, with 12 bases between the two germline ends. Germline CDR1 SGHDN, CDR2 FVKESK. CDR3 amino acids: CASSQAGAIHNEQFF. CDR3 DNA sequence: TGTGCCAGCAGCCAAGCCGGAGCGATCCACAATGAGCAGTTCTTC. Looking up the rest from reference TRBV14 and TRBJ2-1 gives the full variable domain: EAGVTQFPSHSVIEKGQTVTLRCDPISGHDNLYWYRRVMGKEIKFLLHFVKESKQDESGMPNNRFLAERTGGTYSTLKVQPAELEDSGVYFCASSQAGAIHNEQFFGPGTRLTVL.

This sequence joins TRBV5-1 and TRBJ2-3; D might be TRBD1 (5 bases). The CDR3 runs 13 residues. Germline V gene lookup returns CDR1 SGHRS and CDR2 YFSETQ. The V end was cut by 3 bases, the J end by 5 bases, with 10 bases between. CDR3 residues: CASSWGLGDTQYF. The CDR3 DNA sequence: TGCGCCAGCAGCTGGGGCCTAGGAGATACGCAGTATTTT.

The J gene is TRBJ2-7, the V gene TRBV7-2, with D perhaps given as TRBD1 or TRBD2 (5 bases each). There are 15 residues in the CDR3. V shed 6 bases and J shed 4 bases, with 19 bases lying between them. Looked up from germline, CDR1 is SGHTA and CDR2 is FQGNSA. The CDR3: CASRNDRDELYEQYF. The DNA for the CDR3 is TGTGCCAGCAGAAATGACCGGGACGAATTGTACGAGCAGTACTTC.

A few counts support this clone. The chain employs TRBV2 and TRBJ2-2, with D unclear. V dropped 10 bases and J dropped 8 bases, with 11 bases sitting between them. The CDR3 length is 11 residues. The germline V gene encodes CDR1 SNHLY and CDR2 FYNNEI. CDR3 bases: TGTGCCATCGGAATTCCGGGGGAGCTGTTTTTT. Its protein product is CAIGIPGELFF. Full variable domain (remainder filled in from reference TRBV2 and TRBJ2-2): EPEVTQTPSHQVTQMGQEVILRCVPISNHLYFYWYRQILGQKVEFLVSFYNNEISEKSEIFDDQFSVERPDGSNFTLKIRSTKLEDSAMYFCAIGIPGELFFGEGSRLTVL.

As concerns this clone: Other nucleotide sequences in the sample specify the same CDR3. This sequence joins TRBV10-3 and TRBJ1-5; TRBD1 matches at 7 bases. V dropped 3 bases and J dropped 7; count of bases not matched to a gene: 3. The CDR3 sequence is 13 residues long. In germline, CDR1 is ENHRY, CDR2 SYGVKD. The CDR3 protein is CAISESGGQPQHF. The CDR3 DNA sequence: TGTGCCATCAGTGAATCAGGGGGGCAGCCCCAGCATTTT.

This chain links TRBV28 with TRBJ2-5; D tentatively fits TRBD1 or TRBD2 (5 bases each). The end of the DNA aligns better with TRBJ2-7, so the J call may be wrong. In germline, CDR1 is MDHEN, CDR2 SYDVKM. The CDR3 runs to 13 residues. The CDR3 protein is CASSLGESYEQYF. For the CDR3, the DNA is TGTGCCAGCAGTTTGGGGGAGAGCTACGAGCAGTACTTC.

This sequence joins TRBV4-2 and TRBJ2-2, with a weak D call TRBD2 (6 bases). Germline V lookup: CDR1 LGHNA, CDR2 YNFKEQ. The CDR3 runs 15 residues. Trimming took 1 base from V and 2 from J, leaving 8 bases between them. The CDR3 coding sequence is TGTGCCAGCAGCCAAGGCGGGGCCAACACCGGGGAGCTGTTTTTT. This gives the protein CASSQGGANTGELFF.

Here the CDR3 reads CATSPGRGRVETQYF. For the CDR3, the DNA is TGTGCCACCAGCCCGGGCAGGGGGCGCGTAGAGACCCAGTACTTC. J is TRBJ2-5 and V is TRBV15; 8 bases map to TRBD1. Germline V gives CDR1 LNHNV, CDR2 YYDKDF (reference sequence). The J segment lost 4 bases and the V segment lost 5 bases, leaving 9 bases of the junction unmatched. The CDR3 has 15 residues.

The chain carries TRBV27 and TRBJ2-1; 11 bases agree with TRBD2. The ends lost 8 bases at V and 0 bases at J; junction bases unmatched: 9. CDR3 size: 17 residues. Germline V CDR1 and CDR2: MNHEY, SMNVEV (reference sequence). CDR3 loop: CASWGLAVLNSYNEQFF. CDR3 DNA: TGTGCCAGCTGGGGACTAGCGGTCTTAAACTCCTACAATGAGCAGTTCTTC.

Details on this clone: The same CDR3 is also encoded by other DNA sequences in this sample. CDR3 loop: CASSLLAGEQFF. The DNA for the CDR3 is TGTGCCAGCAGTTTATTAGCTGGTGAGCAGTTCTTC. This sequence joins TRBV28 and TRBJ2-1; no clear D. This CDR3 is 12 amino acids long. Germline assignment: CDR1 MDHEN and CDR2 SYDVKM. The V end lost 1 base, the J end lost 9 bases, and 7 bases lay between the germline ends.